A single T cell receptor beta chain is shown here with its context. This record belongs to a study of blood T cell repertoires in COVID-19. Overall study context: There were acute and convalescent COVID-19 samples, and they came from the United States, Italy and Spain.

This table comes from immunoSEQ multiplex PCR, and its TCRdb copy is limited to in-frame clones, with some not included. The repertoire includes some 350,000 clones, around nine tenths of them detected once, and less than 3.5% sits in the top ten. CDR3 length: 17 amino acids. This rearrangement joins TRBV12-2 to TRBJ2-1; whether TRBD2, the table's D call, matches the DNA was not checked. TRBV12-2 is classified as a pseudogene. What was sequenced was peripheral blood. The receptor comes from a woman aged 18-29 years who had recovered from COVID-19. CDR3 bases: TGTGCAAGTCGCTTAGTTTGTTCTAGCGGGTTTTGGAATGAGCAGTTCTTC. It codes for CASRLVCSSGFWNEQFF.